This T cell receptor (beta chain) was retrieved from a study of CD8 T cells in Susac syndrome (dated by TCRdb to between 2018 and 2021). At the level of the whole study: The study used repertoire sequencing to test whether antigen drove CD8+ T cell activation and differentiation in Susac syndrome.

Peripheral blood CD8+ and CD4+ T cells from healthy donors, Susac syndrome patients and multiple sclerosis patients were profiled by high-throughput TCR beta sequencing. The multiple sclerosis controls were treatment-naive patients whose relapsing-remitting disease, either stable or active, fulfilled the revised McDonald criteria. Bulk CD8+ and CD4+ T cells were purified by magnetic negative isolation, whereas CD8+ TEMRA cells were enriched by FACS. Blood was drawn into EDTA tubes, processed within 24 hours, and PBMCs were isolated by density gradient centrifugation. PBMCs intended for TCR sequencing were frozen in liquid nitrogen and were later thawed in a 37 degrees C water bath. A purity of at least 90% was achieved for sorted or isolated CD4+, CD8+ and CD8+ TEMRA cells. Concerning this clonotype: The target of this receptor is not known. Base qualities are not recorded, but no much larger clone differs from it by a single base.

RNA was extracted using the RNeasy kit, and roughly 0.5 to 1 microgram was reverse transcribed with random hexamers. The immunoSEQ multiplex PCR assay, which covers 54 Vbeta and 13 Jbeta segments, was used to amplify TCR beta CDR3 regions. PCR amplification bias was corrected using a synthetic template baseline for primer optimization and computational correction. The paper's data handling went like this. Reads were assigned to V, D and J genes according to IMGT and analyzed in immunoSEQ Analyzer, with only productive sequences retained. To calculate clonality, Shannon entropy was normalized by log2 of the number of productive unique sequences and then subtracted from one. For each patient and control, public and private clones were evaluated within the 100 most prevalent clones. Clones were defined as Susac-specific if absent from the healthy and MS cohorts, from over a thousand published viral clones and from other ImmuneACCESS disease sequences. Using fastp at Q25 and MiXCR, TCRdb reprocessed the public reads and kept productive beta chains. For every CDR3 protein sequence, its rows merge into one entry that carries the most common genes and DNA. TCRdb's processing, not the authors', yielded these V and J calls. Present in this sample are 120,000 or so distinct CDR3 sequences, about 94% of which were seen just once. The ten largest make up around 0.12% of the sample.

V is reduced by 3 bases and J by 1 base, leaving a spacing of 13 bases between them. Counted from cysteine to phenylalanine, this CDR3 has 15 amino acids. The DNA shown is the 45-base CDR3, in frame from base 1. From a lookup of the germline V gene (reference sequence), CDR1 and CDR2 are SGHNT and YYREEE. The investigation overall reported the following: The number of individuals in the TCR sequencing and HLA analysis was recognized as being relatively small.

The sample taken for sequencing was CD4+ T cells from PBMCs. The V gene is TRBV5-4 and the J gene is TRBJ2-5; there is no confident call for the D gene. The receptor comes from a human donor with multiple sclerosis. The nucleotide sequence reads TGTGCCAGCAGCTCCCAAACCGCCTTCCAAGAGACCCAGTACTTC. It encodes CASSSQTAFQETQYF. The CDR3 plus the reference TRBV5-4 and TRBJ2-5 genes for the other parts give the full variable domain: ETGVTQSPTHLIKTRGQQVTLRCSSQSGHNTVSWYQQALGQGPQFIFQYYREEENGRGNFPPRFSGLQFPNYSSELNVNALELDDSALYLCASSSQTAFQETQYFGPGTRLLVL.